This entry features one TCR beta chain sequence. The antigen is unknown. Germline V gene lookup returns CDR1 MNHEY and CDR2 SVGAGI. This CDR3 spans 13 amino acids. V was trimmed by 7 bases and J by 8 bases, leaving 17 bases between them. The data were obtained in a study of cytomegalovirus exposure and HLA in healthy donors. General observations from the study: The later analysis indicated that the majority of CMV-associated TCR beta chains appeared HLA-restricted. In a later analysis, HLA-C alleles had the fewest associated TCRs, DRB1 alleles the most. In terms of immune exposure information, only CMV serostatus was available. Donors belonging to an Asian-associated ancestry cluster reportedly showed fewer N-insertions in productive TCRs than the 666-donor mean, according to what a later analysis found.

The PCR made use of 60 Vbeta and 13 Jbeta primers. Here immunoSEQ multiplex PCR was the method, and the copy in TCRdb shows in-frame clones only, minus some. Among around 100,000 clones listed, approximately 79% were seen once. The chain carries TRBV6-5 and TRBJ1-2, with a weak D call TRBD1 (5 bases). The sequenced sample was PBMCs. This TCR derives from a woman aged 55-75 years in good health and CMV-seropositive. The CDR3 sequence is CASTPVGAGGYTF. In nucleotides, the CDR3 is TGTGCCAGCACCCCCGTTGGCGCAGGGGGCTACACCTTC.